This TCR beta chain appears in the sequencing data of a study of CD8 T cells in ankylosing spondylitis listed by TCRdb under 2017. Regarding the complete study: The study profiled T cell receptor beta repertoires in healthy donors and ankylosing spondylitis patients to find disease-linked TCR variants. Samples of peripheral blood were taken, and for ankylosing spondylitis patients, synovial fluid was collected as well. The full study cohort comprised 20 to 30 ankylosing spondylitis patients and some 110 healthy donors. Beyond this particular receptor, the publication reports: Significant enrichment of the disease-linked clones was reported in matched synovial fluid samples from ankylosing spondylitis patients. Some motif variants were previously reported in synovial fluid and blood of reactive arthritis patients, suggesting common disease-initiation mechanisms. A TCR beta motif of eight highly homologous amino acid variants appeared characteristic of blood from ankylosing spondylitis patients. The disease-linked clones showed a CD8+ phenotype and occurred at relatively low frequencies in peripheral blood.

Regarding this clonotype: Its antigen remains undetermined. Nothing much larger sits one base from this clone, and base qualities are not available.

CDR1 DFQATT and CDR2 SNEGSKA were looked up in the germline V gene (reference sequence). Trimming removed 6 bases from V and 0 bases from J, leaving 12 bases between the germline ends. Measured from the cysteine to the phenylalanine, the CDR3 is 15 residues long. CDR3 DNA is the only sequence kept; it has 45 bases, read in frame from the first base. Sequencing relied on an Illumina HiSeq 2500. TCR beta libraries were prepared by quantitative 5'-RACE with molecular barcodes. As for the authors' bioinformatics: Disease-linked TCR variants were identified with a new computational method built on a probabilistic model of VDJ rearrangement. TCRdb ran its own pipeline on the public reads, namely fastp trimming at Q25 and MiXCR clone calling, and kept in-frame beta chains. Each entry merges the rows of one CDR3 protein and shows their most common DNA and genes. The V and J calls and clone size come from TCRdb's table, not from the authors' own analysis. The sample has approximately 300,000 distinct CDR3 sequences on record, roughly 20% of them singletons. Of the sample, around 3.2% falls within the top ten clones.

The source material was blood, either unsorted or a sorted T cell fraction (not recorded which). This clonotype was obtained from a female donor with ankylosing spondylitis or in good health (not recorded which). The V gene is TRBV20-1 and the J gene is TRBJ1-6; the D gene is possibly TRBD1, with 5 bases matching. The nucleotide sequence reads as follows: TGCAGTGCCCGGGACGGCAGCTCCTATAATTCACCCCTCCACTTT. Protein translation: CSARDGSSYNSPLHF.